This passage covers 18 T cell receptor beta chains from one sample sequenced in a study of CD8+ T cells in alopecia areata. cDNA serving as the sequencing template came from extracted, reverse transcribed RNA. Libraries were prepared by immunoSEQ multiplex PCR; TCRdb keeps only in-frame clonotypes and omits some of them. The top ten clones hold 20% to 30% of a sample with about 110,000 clones, under 65% of them seen once. Sequencing was performed on NKG2D-low CD8+ T cells sorted from blood. The receptor source for this set is a human donor with alopecia areata.

This chain links TRBV9 with TRBJ2-7, with 9 bases that match TRBD2. From germline, CDR1 is SGDLS and CDR2 YYNGEE. This CDR3 is built from 14 residues. V gave up 8 bases and J gave up 0 bases; unmatched junction bases: 6. The CDR3 nucleotides are TGTGCCAGTTCTAGCGGGGCCAGCTCCTACGAGCAGTACTTC. Translated: CASSSGASSYEQYF.

The CDR3 bases are TGTGCCAGCAAAGAGGGAGGGGGTGGTAATGAGCAGTTCTTC. It translates to CASKEGGGGNEQFF. This chain connects TRBV6-5 to TRBJ2-1, with a weak D call TRBD2 (7 bases). Germline CDR1 is MNHEY and CDR2 is SVGAGI. V was pared by 7 bases and J by 7 bases, with 17 bases between. The CDR3 contains 14 residues.

This sequence joins TRBV7-8 and TRBJ2-1, with D perhaps TRBD2 (6 bases). V shed 5 bases and J shed 7 bases, with 9 bases lying between them. CDR1 and CDR2 from the germline V gene are SGHVS and FQNEAQ. The CDR3 has 12 amino acids. The CDR3 DNA sequence: TGTGCCAGCAGCACCCGGGGGAATGAGCAGTTCTTC. It is translated as CASSTRGNEQFF.

The rearrangement uses TRBV14 and TRBJ2-1, with D perhaps matching TRBD2 (6 bases). Germline lookup yields CDR1 SGHDN and CDR2 FVKESK. This CDR3 comprises 16 residues. V lost 2 bases and J lost 4, with 15 bases in between. CDR3 DNA: TGTGCCAGCAGCCAAATTTCTAGCGAATCATACAATGAGCAGTTCTTC. Encoded protein: CASSQISSESYNEQFF. The full variable domain, with the rest looked up from reference TRBV14 and TRBJ2-1, is EAGVTQFPSHSVIEKGQTVTLRCDPISGHDNLYWYRRVMGKEIKFLLHFVKESKQDESGMPNNRFLAERTGGTYSTLKVQPAELEDSGVYFCASSQISSESYNEQFFGPGTRLTVL.

In this sample, this clone turned up a few times. V usage is TRBV2 and J usage is TRBJ1-2; possibly TRBD1 for D (5 bases). The CDR3 runs to 12 residues. The V end lost 8 bases, the J end lost 2 bases, and 9 bases lay between the germline ends. Germline-derived CDR1 and CDR2 are SNHLY and FYNNEI. For the CDR3, the DNA is TGTGCCAGCTTGACAGTAAACTATGGCTACACCTTC. Its translation is CASLTVNYGYTF.

The rearrangement uses TRBV6-6 and TRBJ2-7; the D gene is possibly TRBD2 (5 bases). The CDR3 is 15 residues long. Germline V lookup: CDR1 MNHNY, CDR2 SVGAGI (reference sequence). Trimming removed 6 bases at V and 2 bases at J, with 17 bases between. CDR3 loop: CASSSMDSRTYEQYF. The CDR3, as DNA: TGTGCCAGCAGCTCCATGGACTCTAGGACCTACGAGCAGTACTTC.

This chain links TRBV6-5 with TRBJ1-1; D unresolved. Germline V lookup: CDR1 MNHEY, CDR2 SVGAGI. CDR3 length equals 13 residues. The V end lost 4 bases, the J end lost 4 bases, and 10 bases lay between the germline ends. CDR3: CASSWKEITEAFF. The CDR3 coding sequence is TGTGCCAGCAGTTGGAAGGAAATCACTGAAGCTTTCTTT.

The chain uses TRBV29-1 and TRBJ1-3; D is undetermined. This CDR3 is 16 amino acids long. Germline-derived CDR1 and CDR2 are SQVTM and ANQGSEA. V lost 6 bases and J 0 bases, leaving 18 bases between the germline ends. CDR3: CSVVDESRVSGNTIYF. The CDR3, as DNA: TGCAGCGTCGTGGACGAGTCCCGGGTCTCTGGAAACACCATATATTTT.

V is TRBV2 and J is TRBJ2-1; D is ambiguous. The CDR3 spans 13 residues. V lost 11 bases and J 5 bases, leaving 16 bases between the germline ends. Per germline, CDR1 SNHLY and CDR2 FYNNEI. The CDR3 spells CAQTGHGHNEQFF. The CDR3 nucleotides are TGTGCCCAAACGGGTCATGGTCACAATGAGCAGTTCTTC.

This CDR3 is CASSMGQTDTQYF. Here the CDR3 DNA reads TGCGCCAGCAGTATGGGACAAACAGATACGCAGTATTTT. V and J are TRBV5-1 and TRBJ2-3; possible D gene TRBD1, 6 bases. Germline lookup yields CDR1 SGHRS and CDR2 YFSETQ. There are 13 residues in the CDR3. Deletions cut 5 bases from V and 3 bases from J, with 10 bases between. Full variable domain (outside the CDR3, taken from reference TRBV5-1 and TRBJ2-3): KAGVTQTPRYLIKTRGQQVTLSCSPISGHRSVSWYQQTPGQGLQFLFEYFSETQRNKGNFPGRFSGRQFSNSRSEMNVSTLELGDSALYLCASSMGQTDTQYFGPGTRLTVL.

The CDR3 reads CASSFRTSLVDEQFF. The CDR3 region has the DNA TGTGCCAGCAGCTTTAGGACTAGCCTTGTCGATGAGCAGTTCTTC. The rearrangement joins TRBV5-6 to TRBJ2-1; 8 bases match TRBD2. Per the germline V gene, CDR1 is SGHDT and CDR2 is YYEEEE. The ends lost 2 bases at V and 8 bases at J; junction bases unmatched: 9. CDR3 length: 15 amino acids.

This chain connects TRBV4-1 to TRBJ2-7; TRBD2 is a possible D gene (5 bases). Germline V gives CDR1 MGHRA, CDR2 YSYEKL. The CDR3 has 13 residues. V shed 6 bases and J shed 7 bases, with 16 bases lying between them. This CDR3 reads CASSSGRSGEQYF. CDR3 coding DNA: TGCGCCAGCAGTTCCGGGCGCTCGGGGGAGCAGTACTTC.

V is TRBV5-1 and J is TRBJ1-5; the D is unclear. From germline, CDR1 is SGHRS and CDR2 YFSETQ. V was trimmed by 2 bases and J by 1 base, leaving 10 bases between them. This CDR3 contains 15 residues. The CDR3 region has the DNA TGCGCCAGCAGCTTATCCGGGGTGAGCAATCAGCCCCAGCATTTT. As protein: CASSLSGVSNQPQHF. Based on the CDR3 plus reference TRBV5-1 and TRBJ1-5, the full variable domain is KAGVTQTPRYLIKTRGQQVTLSCSPISGHRSVSWYQQTPGQGLQFLFEYFSETQRNKGNFPGRFSGRQFSNSRSEMNVSTLELGDSALYLCASSLSGVSNQPQHFGDGTRLSIL.

The chain combines TRBV6-5 with TRBJ2-5, with a possible D match to TRBD1 (5 bases). Matching the DNA end better, TRBJ2-7 makes the J call doubtful. Germline V CDR1 and CDR2: MNHEY, SVGAGI. This CDR3 is built from 14 residues. The CDR3 bases are TGTGCCAGCAGTTATTATGCGACAGACTACGAGCAGTACTTC. Its translation: CASSYYATDYEQYF.

The chain couples TRBV2 to TRBJ2-1; the match to TRBD2 covers 12 bases. Trimming removed 3 bases from V and 7 bases from J; junction bases left unmatched: 10. Germline values: CDR1 SNHLY, CDR2 FYNNEI. CDR3 length: 17 residues. CDR3 in amino acids: CASSDFSGLAGINEQFF. CDR3 nucleotide sequence: TGTGCCAGCAGTGATTTCTCCGGACTAGCGGGAATAAATGAGCAGTTCTTC. Based on the CDR3 plus reference TRBV2 and TRBJ2-1, the full variable domain is EPEVTQTPSHQVTQMGQEVILRCVPISNHLYFYWYRQILGQKVEFLVSFYNNEISEKSEIFDDQFSVERPDGSNFTLKIRSTKLEDSAMYFCASSDFSGLAGINEQFFGPGTRLTVL.

This clone was counted between two and nine times. The rearrangement joins TRBV14 to TRBJ1-1; unclear D gene. Trimming took 4 bases from V and 0 from J, leaving 6 bases between them. Germline V lookup: CDR1 SGHDN, CDR2 FVKESK. The CDR3 consists of 13 residues. CDR3 protein: CASSRIMNTEAFF. DNA of the CDR3: TGTGCCAGCAGCCGGATAATGAACACTGAAGCTTTCTTT.

The sample holds one count of this clone. V gene TRBV27 combines with J gene TRBJ1-1; the D is unclear. CDR3 size: 14 residues. Trimming took off 8 bases at V and 6 bases at J, with 19 bases between the two ends. From germline, CDR1 is MNHEY and CDR2 SMNVEV (reference sequence). The CDR3 is CASSMWGVYAEAFF. The CDR3 DNA follows: TGTGCCAGCTCTATGTGGGGTGTGTACGCTGAAGCTTTCTTT.

V gene TRBV5-6 combines with J gene TRBJ2-5, with D perhaps TRBD1 or TRBD2 (5 bases each). This CDR3 is 13 amino acids long. Trimming took off 0 bases at V and 3 bases at J, with 6 bases between the two ends. In germline, CDR1 is SGHDT, CDR2 YYEEEE. In nucleotides, the CDR3 is TGTGCCAGCAGCTTGGGAGGGGAAGAGACCCAGTACTTC. It is translated as CASSLGGEETQYF.